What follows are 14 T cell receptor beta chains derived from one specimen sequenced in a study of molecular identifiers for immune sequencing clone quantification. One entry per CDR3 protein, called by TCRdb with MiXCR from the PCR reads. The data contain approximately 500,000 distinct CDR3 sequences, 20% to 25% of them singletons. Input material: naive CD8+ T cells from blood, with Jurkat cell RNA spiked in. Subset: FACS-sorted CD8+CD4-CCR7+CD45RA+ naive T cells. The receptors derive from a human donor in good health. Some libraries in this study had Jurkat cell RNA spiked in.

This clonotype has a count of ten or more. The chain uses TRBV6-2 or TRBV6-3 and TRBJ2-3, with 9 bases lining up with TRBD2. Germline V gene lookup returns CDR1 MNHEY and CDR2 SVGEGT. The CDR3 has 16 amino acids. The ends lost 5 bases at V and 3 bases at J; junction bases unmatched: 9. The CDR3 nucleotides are TGTGCCAGCAGTCCCTCCGCGGGGGGGATTACAGATACGCAGTATTTT. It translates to CASSPSAGGITDTQYF.

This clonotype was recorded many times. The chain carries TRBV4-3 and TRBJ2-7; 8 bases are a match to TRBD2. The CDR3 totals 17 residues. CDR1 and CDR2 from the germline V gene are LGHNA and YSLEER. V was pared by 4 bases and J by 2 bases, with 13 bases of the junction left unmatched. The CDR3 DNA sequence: TGCGCCAGCAGCCTGGATCGGGGGGGAAGGGGAGCCTACGAGCAGTACTTC. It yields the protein CASSLDRGGRGAYEQYF.

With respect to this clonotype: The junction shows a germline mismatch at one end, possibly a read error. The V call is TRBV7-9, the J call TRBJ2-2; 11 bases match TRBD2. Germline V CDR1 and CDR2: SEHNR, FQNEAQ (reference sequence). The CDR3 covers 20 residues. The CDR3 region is CASSLTRELAGALNTGELSF. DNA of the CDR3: TGTGCCAGCAGCTTAACTCGGGAACTAGCGGGGGCCCTGAACACCGGGGAGCTGTCTTTT.

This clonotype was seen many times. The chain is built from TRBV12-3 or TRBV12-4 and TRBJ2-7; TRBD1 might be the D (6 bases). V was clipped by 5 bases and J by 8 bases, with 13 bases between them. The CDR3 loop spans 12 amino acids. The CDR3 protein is CASSAQGSQQYF. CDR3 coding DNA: TGTGCCAGCAGTGCACAGGGAAGTCAGCAGTACTTC.

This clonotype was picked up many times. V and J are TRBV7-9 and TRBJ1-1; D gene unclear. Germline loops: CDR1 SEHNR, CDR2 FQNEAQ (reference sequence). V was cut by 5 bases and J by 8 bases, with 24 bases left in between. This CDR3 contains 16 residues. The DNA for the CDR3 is TGTGCCAGCAGCACCTCAATTGAAGGGCTGTCAAGAGAAGCTTTCTTT. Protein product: CASSTSIEGLSREAFF.

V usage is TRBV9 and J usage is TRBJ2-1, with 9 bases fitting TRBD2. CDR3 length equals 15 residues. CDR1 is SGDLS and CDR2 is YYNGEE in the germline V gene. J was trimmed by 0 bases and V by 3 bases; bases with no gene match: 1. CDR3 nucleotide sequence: TGTGCCAGCAGCGCTAGCGGGGCCTCCTACAATGAGCAGTTCTTC. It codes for CASSASGASYNEQFF.

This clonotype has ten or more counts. The CDR3 is CASSEGQGHEQYF. CDR3 sequence (DNA): TGTGCCAGCAGTGAAGGACAGGGACACGAGCAGTACTTC. The chain employs TRBV6-1 and TRBJ2-7; TRBD1 matches at 7 bases. Trimming cost V 1 base and J 5 bases; bases outside gene matches: 2. CDR1 MNHNS and CDR2 SASEGT come from the germline V gene. This CDR3 is built from 13 residues.

DNA for the CDR3: TGTGCCAGCAGTTACTCGCCGACGACAGGGTCGTCCTACGAGCAGTACTTC. Amino acid sequence: CASSYSPTTGSSYEQYF. V and J are TRBV6-2 or TRBV6-3 and TRBJ2-7; TRBD1 aligns across 7 bases. After removal of 0 bases from V and 1 base from J, the junction contained 9 bases not matched to a gene. Germline V gives CDR1 MNHEY, CDR2 SVGEGT. The CDR3 sequence is 17 residues long.

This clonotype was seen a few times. The CDR3 region has the DNA TGTGCCAGCAGCGCTCTTAGCGGGGGTTCCACAGATACGCAGTATTTT. As protein: CASSALSGGSTDTQYF. The rearrangement joins TRBV9 to TRBJ2-3; TRBD2 matches 9 bases. Germline V gene data show CDR1 as SGDLS and CDR2 as YYNGEE. Germline trimming cut 3 bases from V and 2 bases from J; bases unmatched to any gene: 7. This CDR3 has 16 residues.

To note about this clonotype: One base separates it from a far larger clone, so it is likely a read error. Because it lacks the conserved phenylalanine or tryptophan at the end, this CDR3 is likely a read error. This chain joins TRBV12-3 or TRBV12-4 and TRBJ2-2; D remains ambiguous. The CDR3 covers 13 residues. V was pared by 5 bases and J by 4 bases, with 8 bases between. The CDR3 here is CASSPGLTGELFS. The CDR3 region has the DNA TGTGCCAGCAGTCCCGGTCTCACCGGGGAGCTGTTTTCT.

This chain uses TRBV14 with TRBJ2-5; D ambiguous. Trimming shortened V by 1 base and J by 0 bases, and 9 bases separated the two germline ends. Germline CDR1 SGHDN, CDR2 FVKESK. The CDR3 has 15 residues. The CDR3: CASSQVGLDQETQYF. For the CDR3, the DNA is TGTGCCAGCAGCCAAGTAGGTCTAGACCAAGAGACCCAGTACTTC.

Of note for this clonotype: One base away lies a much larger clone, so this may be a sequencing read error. CDR3 loop: CASLKGGQGGKETQYF. CDR3 sequence (DNA): TGTGCCAGCCTAAAGGGGGGACAGGGGGGTAAAGAGACCCAGTACTTC. This sequence joins TRBV28 and TRBJ2-5; 11 bases align to TRBD1. Germline V gene lookup returns CDR1 MDHEN and CDR2 SYDVKM. This CDR3 has 16 amino acids. Trimming at V came to 8 bases and at J to 3 bases, leaving 11 bases not matched to a gene.

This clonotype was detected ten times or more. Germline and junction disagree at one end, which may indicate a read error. For the CDR3, the DNA is TGTGCTCTCGGGACAGGGGATTACAGTGAGCAGTTCTTC. It yields the protein CALGTGDYSEQFF. The J gene is TRBJ2-1, the V gene TRBV30; 10 positions agree with TRBD1. Germline V lookup: CDR1 GTSNPN, CDR2 SVGIG (reference sequence). The CDR3 consists of 13 residues.

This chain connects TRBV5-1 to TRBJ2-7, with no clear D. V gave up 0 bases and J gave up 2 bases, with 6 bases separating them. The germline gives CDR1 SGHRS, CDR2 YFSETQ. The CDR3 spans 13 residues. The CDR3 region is CASSLALTYEQYF. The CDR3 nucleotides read TGCGCCAGCAGCTTGGCACTTACCTACGAGCAGTACTTC.